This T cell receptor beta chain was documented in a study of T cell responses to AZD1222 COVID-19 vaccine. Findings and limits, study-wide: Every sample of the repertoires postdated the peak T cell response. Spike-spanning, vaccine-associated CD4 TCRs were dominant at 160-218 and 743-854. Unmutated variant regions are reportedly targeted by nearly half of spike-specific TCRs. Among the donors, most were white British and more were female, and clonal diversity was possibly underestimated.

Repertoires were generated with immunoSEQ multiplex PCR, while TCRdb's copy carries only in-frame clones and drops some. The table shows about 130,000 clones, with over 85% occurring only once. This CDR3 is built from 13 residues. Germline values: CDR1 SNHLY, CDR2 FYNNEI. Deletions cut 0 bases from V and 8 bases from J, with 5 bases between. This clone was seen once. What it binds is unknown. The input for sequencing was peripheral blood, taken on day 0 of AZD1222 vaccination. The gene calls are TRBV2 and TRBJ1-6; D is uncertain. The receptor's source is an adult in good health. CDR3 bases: TGTGCCAGCAGTGAAGCCCAGGATTCACCCCTCCACTTT. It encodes CASSEAQDSPLHF.